Given below is one T cell receptor beta chain in context. Antigen specificity is unknown. Germline V lookup: CDR1 DFQATT, CDR2 SNEGSKA (reference sequence). J lost 2 bases, V lost 0 bases, and 4 bases had no gene match. The CDR3 length is 15 residues. The sample originates from a study of tumor-infiltrating lymphocytes in primary liver carcinoma. Study as a whole: Every sample contained roughly 3.65 to 8 million productive TCRbeta reads, and these numbers were similar from one tissue type to another.

Study results and limitations: Significantly larger top-250-clone fractions were found in tumors than in blood (p = 0.039).

Production of TCR beta cDNA used approximately 0.55 ug total RNA together with a constant-region primer. Generation of the TCR beta libraries relied on three nested multiplex PCR rounds using slightly modified ARM-PCR. Running 10 cycles apiece, the first two PCR rounds relied on TRBV1-TRBV30 forward primers together with a C-beta reverse primer. Each CDR3 protein gets one entry after TCRdb re-called the multiplex PCR reads with MiXCR. In the table there are about 78,000 distinct CDR3 sequences, 70% to 75% of which are singletons. Bulk tissue was left unsorted, and RNA and DNA were co-extracted from about 20-30 mg of it. The proportion of viable tumor cells exceeded 75% in every tumor sample.

The sequence derives from a woman in her sixties with primary liver carcinoma and hepatitis B virus infection. V gene TRBV20-1 combines with J gene TRBJ2-7; TRBD1 matches 10 bases. The source material was liver tumor tissue from sampling region 4. As to subset: tumor region T4, right-lateral pole. The CDR3 DNA is TGCAGTGCTAGAGATGAGACAGGGGGCACCTACGAGCAGTACTTC. Protein: CSARDETGGTYEQYF.